The rows below give T cell receptor beta chains drawn from one sample of a study of blood T cells in healthy people across ages. TCRdb reanalysed the 5' RACE reads using MiXCR and keeps one entry per CDR3 protein. The data show some 710,000 distinct CDR3 sequences, with 22% seen just once and roughly 22% held by the top ten. Sequenced input: blood. These receptors originate from a man between 65 and 85 years old in good health. Both conserved end residues are part of each CDR3. The D gene is left open where the match is weak. The size entry is marked missing in some rows and otherwise reads once, few, many or a size class.

>NA|TRBJ2-7|NA|TRBV29-1
CSVRTNSYEQYF
TGCAGCGTAAGGACCAACTCCTACGAGCAGTACTTC
>NA|TRBJ2-1|TRBD1|TRBV10-3
CAISESKGAQTINEQFF
TGTGCCATCAGTGAGTCGAAGGGGGCGCAAACAATCAATGAGCAGTTCTTC
>NA|TRBJ2-5|NA|TRBV4-1
CASSQGQGWETQYF
TGCGCCAGCAGCCAAGGGCAGGGTTGGGAGACCCAGTACTTC
>few|TRBJ2-5|NA|TRBV12-3/TRBV12-4
CASSFRAGEETQYF
TGTGCCAGCAGTTTCCGAGCAGGGGAAGAGACCCAGTACTTC
>few|TRBJ2-3|NA|TRBV15
CATSRDSGRSTDTQYF
TGTGCCACCAGCAGAGATTCGGGGAGATCCACAGATACGCAGTATTTT
>NA|TRBJ2-1|TRBD2|TRBV4-1
CASSQDPAGAPNEQFF
TGCGCCAGCAGCCAAGATCCAGCGGGGGCCCCAAATGAGCAGTTCTTC
>few|TRBJ2-1|TRBD2|TRBV12-3/TRBV12-4
CASSFLRGVYNEQFF
TGTGCCAGCAGTTTTTTGCGGGGGGTTTACAATGAGCAGTTCTTC
>NA|TRBJ2-1|NA|TRBV5-1
CASSLELAPPNEQFF
TGCGCCAGCAGCTTGGAACTAGCCCCTCCTAATGAGCAGTTCTTC
>NA|TRBJ2-5|NA|TRBV4-3
CASSQDGQPGETQYF
TGCGCCAGCAGCCAAGATGGGCAGCCCGGGGAGACCCAGTACTTC
>many|TRBJ2-7|NA|TRBV7-2
CASSQEWGVLYYEQYF
TGTGCCAGCAGCCAAGAGTGGGGGGTCCTATACTACGAGCAGTACTTC
>NA|TRBJ2-7|NA|TRBV20-1
CSARLGGLPYEQYF
TGCAGTGCTAGACTGGGGGGTCTCCCCTACGAGCAGTACTTC
>NA|TRBJ1-2|NA|TRBV3-1
CASSQVPTYGYTF
TGTGCCAGCAGCCAAGTCCCCACTTATGGCTACACCTTC
>few|TRBJ2-6|TRBD2|TRBV6-1
CASRVAGAGANVLTF
TGTGCCAGCAGGGTAGCGGGGGCAGGGGCCAACGTCCTGACTTTC
>few|TRBJ2-3|TRBD1|TRBV12-3/TRBV12-4
CASSLSLGTGKTDTQYF
TGTGCCAGCAGTTTATCTTTAGGGACAGGGAAGACAGATACGCAGTATTTT
>few|TRBJ2-2|NA|TRBV18
CASSPPLSSVTGELFF
TGTGCCAGCTCACCACCCCTATCGTCAGTCACCGGGGAGCTGTTTTTT
>once|TRBJ1-5|NA|TRBV20-1
CSAYGGPNQPQHF
TGCAGTGCCTATGGGGGGCCCAATCAGCCCCAGCATTTT
>NA|TRBJ1-5|NA|TRBV12-3/TRBV12-4
CASSLLRVEQPQHF
TGTGCCAGCAGTTTATTGAGGGTGGAACAGCCCCAGCATTTT
>NA|TRBJ2-1|TRBD2|TRBV5-1
CASSSGGTTNEQFF
TGCGCCAGCAGCAGCGGGGGAACCACGAATGAGCAGTTCTTC
>few|TRBJ2-1|TRBD2|TRBV18
CASSSGRANEQFF
TGTGCCAGCTCAAGCGGGAGGGCAAATGAGCAGTTCTTC
>few|TRBJ2-3|TRBD2|TRBV20-1
CSAIKTSGSTDTQYF
TGCAGTGCTATCAAGACTAGCGGCAGCACAGATACGCAGTATTTT
>NA|TRBJ2-1|TRBD2|TRBV5-1
CASSLGWRGGYNEQFF
TGCGCCAGCAGCTTGGGCTGGCGGGGGGGTTACAATGAGCAGTTCTTC
>NA|TRBJ1-2|NA|TRBV14
CASSQVWSLLTF
TGTGCCAGCAGCCAAGTTTGGTCCCTTCTCACCTTC
>NA|TRBJ1-1|NA|TRBV19
CASSTRDMNTEAFF
TGTGCCAGTAGTACCAGGGACATGAACACTGAAGCTTTCTTT
>NA|TRBJ1-1|TRBD1|TRBV7-3
CASSLQGVNTEAFF
TGTGCCAGCAGCTTACAGGGGGTTAACACTGAAGCTTTCTTT
>NA|TRBJ1-2|TRBD1|TRBV6-5
CASGGQIYGYTF
TGTGCCAGCGGGGGACAGATCTATGGCTACACCTTC
>few|TRBJ2-2|NA|TRBV20-1
CSAETMGGELFF
TGCAGTGCCGAAACTATGGGCGGGGAGCTGTTTTTT
>few|TRBJ1-4|NA|TRBV6-6
CAGSYRPRIGKLFF
TGTGCCGGCAGTTATAGACCGCGGATCGGAAAACTGTTTTTT
>NA|TRBJ1-3|NA|TRBV12-3/TRBV12-4
CASILQGLAGNTIYF
TGTGCCAGCATCCTTCAGGGTTTGGCTGGAAACACCATATATTTT
>NA|TRBJ2-5|TRBD1|TRBV24-1
CATSDPDRGIETQYF
TGTGCCACCAGTGATCCGGACAGGGGAATAGAGACCCAGTACTTC
>few|TRBJ1-2|TRBD1|TRBV14
CASSRRQGNYGYTF
TGTGCCAGCAGCCGACGACAGGGCAACTATGGCTACACCTTC
>NA|TRBJ1-2|NA|TRBV7-6
CASSLLGSSYGYTF
TGTGCCAGCAGCTTATTGGGCAGTAGCTATGGCTACACCTTC
>NA|TRBJ2-6|TRBD1|TRBV24-1
CATGTGYSGANVLTF
TGTGCCACCGGGACAGGGTATTCTGGGGCCAACGTCCTGACTTTC
>NA|TRBJ2-1|NA|TRBV5-1
CASSFQWSSNEQFF
TGCGCCAGCAGCTTCCAGTGGTCGAGCAATGAGCAGTTCTTC
>NA|TRBJ2-1|TRBD2|TRBV20-1
CSAPGTSGEDYNEQFF
TGCAGTGCTCCCGGGACTAGCGGAGAAGACTACAATGAGCAGTTCTTC
>few|TRBJ2-1|NA|TRBV29-1
CSVETRNYNEQFF
TGCAGCGTTGAAACACGGAATTACAATGAGCAGTTCTTC
>NA|TRBJ1-2|NA|TRBV19
CASSRWSNYGYTF
TGTGCCAGTAGTAGGTGGTCGAACTATGGCTACACCTTC
>NA|TRBJ2-3|NA|TRBV6-5
CASSRVVSDTQYF
TGTGCCAGCAGCCGGGTGGTATCAGATACGCAGTATTTT
>few|TRBJ2-3|NA|TRBV7-2
CASSFRLTDTQYF
TGTGCCAGCAGCTTTCGACTGACAGATACGCAGTATTTT
>NA|TRBJ1-1|TRBD1|TRBV25-1
CASRQTGSLEAFF
TGTGCCAGCAGACAGACAGGGAGCCTCGAAGCTTTCTTT
>NA|TRBJ2-3|TRBD2|TRBV6-5
CASSYEAIETSGTTDTQYF
TGTGCCAGCAGTTACGAGGCGATTGAAACTAGCGGGACCACAGATACGCAGTATTTT
>few|TRBJ2-1|TRBD1|TRBV12-3/TRBV12-4
CASSFMWDSEQFF
TGTGCCAGCAGCTTTATGTGGGACAGTGAGCAGTTCTTC
>many|TRBJ2-1|TRBD2|TRBV18
CASSLSSGRNNEQFF
TGTGCCAGCTCACTTTCTAGCGGGAGGAACAATGAGCAGTTCTTC
>NA|TRBJ2-3|NA|TRBV9
CASSYWTVTNTDTQYF
TGTGCCAGCAGTTATTGGACGGTGACCAACACAGATACGCAGTATTTT
>few|TRBJ1-2|TRBD1|TRBV20-1
CSAEDRVRGYTF
TGCAGTGCAGAAGACAGGGTACGTGGTTACACCTTC
>NA|TRBJ2-1|TRBD2|TRBV18
CASSAQPLLAGENNEQFF
TGTGCCAGCTCAGCCCAACCCCTACTAGCGGGGGAGAACAATGAGCAGTTCTTC
>NA|TRBJ2-7|NA|TRBV5-1
CASCRDKGYEQYF
TGCGCCAGCTGCCGGGACAAGGGATACGAGCAGTACTTC
>NA|TRBJ1-2|TRBD1|TRBV6-5
CASSYSGTGADGYTF
TGTGCCAGCAGTTACTCTGGGACAGGGGCGGATGGCTACACCTTC
>few|TRBJ2-7|NA|TRBV2
CASSELTGSYEQYF
TGTGCCAGCAGTGAGTTGACAGGTTCCTACGAGCAGTACTTC
>NA|TRBJ1-6|NA|TRBV27
CASSWGGNSPLHF
TGTGCCAGCAGTTGGGGCGGTAATTCACCCCTCCACTTT
>many|TRBJ1-5|NA|TRBV24-1
CATSDSRGGFNQPQHF
TGTGCCACCAGTGACTCGCGGGGCGGCTTCAATCAGCCCCAGCATTTT
>few|TRBJ2-5|NA|TRBV20-1
CSARDMPGRQYF
TGCAGTGCTAGAGATATGCCGGGTCGGCAGTACTTC
>few|TRBJ2-6|NA|TRBV18
CASSPNSSGANVLTF
TGTGCCAGCTCACCAAACAGCTCTGGGGCCAACGTCCTGACTTTC
>many|TRBJ2-1|NA|TRBV7-6
CASSLGFEQFF
TGTGCCAGCAGCTTAGGTTTTGAGCAGTTCTTC